This T cell receptor (beta chain) stems from a study of cytomegalovirus exposure and HLA in healthy donors. Amplification used 60 Vbeta primers and 13 Jbeta primers. TCRdb's copy holds only in-frame clones and misses some; the assay was immunoSEQ multiplex PCR. The table includes just over 95,000 clones, about 76% detected once. The study's findings and limits: The classifier was said to identify cytomegalovirus status with high specificity and sensitivity. There were about 160 TCR beta chains listed as cytomegalovirus-associated.

This donor has no recorded CMV serostatus. With respect to this clone: Its specificity is unknown.

The CDR3 sequence is 15 residues long. Germline loops: CDR1 MNHEY, CDR2 SVGAGI. The V and J ends lost 6 bases and 1 base respectively, with 14 bases between them. This rearrangement joins TRBV6-5 to TRBJ2-3; D is undetermined. This TCR came from a human donor in good health. Sequencing was done on a sample of PBMCs. The DNA for the CDR3 is TGTGCCAGCAGAACTCGCGTTTTGGGCACAGATACGCAGTATTTT. Amino acids: CASRTRVLGTDTQYF.